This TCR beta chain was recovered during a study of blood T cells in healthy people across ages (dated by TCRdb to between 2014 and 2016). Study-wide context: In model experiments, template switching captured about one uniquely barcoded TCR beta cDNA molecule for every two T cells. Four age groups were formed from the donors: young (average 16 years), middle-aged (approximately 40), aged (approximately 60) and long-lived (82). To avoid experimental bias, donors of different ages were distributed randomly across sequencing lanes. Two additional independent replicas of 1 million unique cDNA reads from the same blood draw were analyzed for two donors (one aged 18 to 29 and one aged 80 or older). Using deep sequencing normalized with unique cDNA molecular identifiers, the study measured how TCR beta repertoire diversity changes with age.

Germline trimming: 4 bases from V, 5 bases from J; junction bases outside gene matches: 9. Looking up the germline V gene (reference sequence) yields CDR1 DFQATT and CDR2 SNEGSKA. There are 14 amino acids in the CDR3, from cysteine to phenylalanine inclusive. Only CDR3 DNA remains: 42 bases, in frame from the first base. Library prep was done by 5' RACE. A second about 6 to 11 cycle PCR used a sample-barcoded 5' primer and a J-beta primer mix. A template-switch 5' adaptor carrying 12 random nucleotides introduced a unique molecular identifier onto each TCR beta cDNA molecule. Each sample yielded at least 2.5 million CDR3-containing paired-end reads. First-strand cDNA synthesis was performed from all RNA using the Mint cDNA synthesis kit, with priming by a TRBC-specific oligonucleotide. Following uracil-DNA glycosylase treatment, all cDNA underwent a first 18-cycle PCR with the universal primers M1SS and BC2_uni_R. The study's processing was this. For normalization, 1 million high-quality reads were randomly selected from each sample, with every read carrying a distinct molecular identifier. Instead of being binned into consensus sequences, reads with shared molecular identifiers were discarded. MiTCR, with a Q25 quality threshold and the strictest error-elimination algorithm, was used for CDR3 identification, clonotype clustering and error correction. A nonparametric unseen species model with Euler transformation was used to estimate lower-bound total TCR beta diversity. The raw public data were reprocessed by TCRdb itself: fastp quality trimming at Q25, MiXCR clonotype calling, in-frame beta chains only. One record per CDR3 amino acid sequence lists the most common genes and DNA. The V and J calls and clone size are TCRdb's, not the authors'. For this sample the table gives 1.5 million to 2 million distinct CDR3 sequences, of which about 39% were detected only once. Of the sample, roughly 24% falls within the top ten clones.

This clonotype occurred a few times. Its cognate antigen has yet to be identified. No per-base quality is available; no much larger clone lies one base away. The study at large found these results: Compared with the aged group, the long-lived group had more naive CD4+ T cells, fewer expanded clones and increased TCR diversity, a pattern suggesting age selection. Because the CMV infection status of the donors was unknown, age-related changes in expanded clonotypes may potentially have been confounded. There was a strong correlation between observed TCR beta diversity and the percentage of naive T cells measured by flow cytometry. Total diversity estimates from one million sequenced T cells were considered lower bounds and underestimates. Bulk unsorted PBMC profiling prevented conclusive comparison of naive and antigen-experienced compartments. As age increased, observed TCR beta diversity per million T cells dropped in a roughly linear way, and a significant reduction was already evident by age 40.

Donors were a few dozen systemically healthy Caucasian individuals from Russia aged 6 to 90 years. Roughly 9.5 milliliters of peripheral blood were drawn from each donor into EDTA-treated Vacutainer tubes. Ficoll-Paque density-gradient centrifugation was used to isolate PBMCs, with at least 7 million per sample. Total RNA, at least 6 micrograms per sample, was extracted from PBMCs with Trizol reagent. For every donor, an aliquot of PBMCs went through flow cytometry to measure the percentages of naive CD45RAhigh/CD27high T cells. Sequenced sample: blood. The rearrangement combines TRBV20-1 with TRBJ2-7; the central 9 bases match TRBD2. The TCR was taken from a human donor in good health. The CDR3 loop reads CSATTGLASDEQYF. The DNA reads TGCAGTGCTACTACGGGACTAGCATCGGACGAGCAGTACTTC.